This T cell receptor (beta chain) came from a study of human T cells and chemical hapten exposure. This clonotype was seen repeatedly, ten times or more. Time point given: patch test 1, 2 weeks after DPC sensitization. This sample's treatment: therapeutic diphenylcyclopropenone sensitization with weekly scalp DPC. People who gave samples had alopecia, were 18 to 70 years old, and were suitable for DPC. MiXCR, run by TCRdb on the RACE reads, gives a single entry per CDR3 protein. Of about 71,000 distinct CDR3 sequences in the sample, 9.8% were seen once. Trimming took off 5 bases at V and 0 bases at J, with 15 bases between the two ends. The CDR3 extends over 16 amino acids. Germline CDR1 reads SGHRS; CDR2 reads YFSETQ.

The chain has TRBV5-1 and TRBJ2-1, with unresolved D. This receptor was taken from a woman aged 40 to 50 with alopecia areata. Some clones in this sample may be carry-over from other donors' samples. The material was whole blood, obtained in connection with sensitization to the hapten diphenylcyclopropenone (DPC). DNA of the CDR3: TGCGCCAGCAGTCATGGTTGGCGAAACTCCTACAATGAGCAGTTCTTC. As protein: CASSHGWRNSYNEQFF.